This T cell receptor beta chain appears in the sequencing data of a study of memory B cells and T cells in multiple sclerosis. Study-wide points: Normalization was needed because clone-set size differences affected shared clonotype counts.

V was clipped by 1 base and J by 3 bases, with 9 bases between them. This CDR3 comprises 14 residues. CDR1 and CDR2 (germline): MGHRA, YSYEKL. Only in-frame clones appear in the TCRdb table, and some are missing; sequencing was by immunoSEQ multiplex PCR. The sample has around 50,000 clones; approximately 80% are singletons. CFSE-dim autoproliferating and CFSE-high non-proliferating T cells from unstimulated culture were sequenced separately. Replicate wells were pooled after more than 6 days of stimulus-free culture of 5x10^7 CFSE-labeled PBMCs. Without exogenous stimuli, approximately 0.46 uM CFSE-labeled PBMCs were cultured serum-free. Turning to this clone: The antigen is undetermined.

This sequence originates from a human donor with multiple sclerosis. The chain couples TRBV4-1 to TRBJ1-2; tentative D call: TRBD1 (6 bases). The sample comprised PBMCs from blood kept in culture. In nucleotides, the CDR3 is TGCGCCAGCAGCCAAGGGGAGGGGGACTATGGCTACACCTTC. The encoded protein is CASSQGEGDYGYTF.